This T cell receptor (beta chain) was found in a study of OX40 agonist ivuxolimab in advanced cancers. Study information: Dose-escalation subjects each had hepatocellular carcinoma, melanoma, renal cell or head and neck cancer. Findings and caveats of the study: Among T cells, CD8+ cells averaged more expanded clones than CD4+ cells.

This clone was observed a single time. The antigen is unknown. TCRdb keeps only in-frame clones here, not all; method: immunoSEQ multiplex PCR. The sample has roughly 90,000 clones, about nine tenths seen once. Germline V gene lookup returns CDR1 KGHSH and CDR2 LQKENI. The CDR3 is made up of 18 amino acids. Trimming removed 6 bases at V and 0 bases at J, with 18 bases between. The chain uses TRBV18 and TRBJ2-6; D perhaps matches TRBD2 (7 bases). The sequence came from an adult with an advanced solid tumor such as melanoma, head and neck, liver or kidney cancer. The specimen was CD4+ or CD8+ T cells sorted from blood, collected in a trial of the OX40 agonist ivuxolimab. CDR3 bases: TGTGCCAGCTCCCGTGGGGGGGGCTCCAGCTCTGGGGCCAACGTCCTGACTTTC. It is translated as CASSRGGGSSSGANVLTF.